A single sample is the source of the 2 T cell receptor beta chains below, sequenced in a study of blood T cell repertoires in COVID-19. Some clones are missing from TCRdb's copy, which holds only in-frame ones; the method was immunoSEQ multiplex PCR. The table lists tens of thousands of clones, roughly four fifths of them singletons. Material: peripheral blood. Receptors were obtained from an elderly man with COVID-19, enrolled during active disease.

In this sample, this clone turned up a few times. V gene TRBV5-4 combines with J gene TRBJ1-1; weak D call: TRBD1 (5 bases). The CDR3 consists of 16 residues. Trimming cost V 4 bases and J 2 bases, with 18 bases left between them. Germline V gene lookup returns CDR1 SGHNT and CDR2 YYREEE (reference sequence). The CDR3 bases are TGTGCCAGCAGCCCGCGGGAGAGGGGCGTAAACACTGAAGCTTTCTTT. Its translation is CASSPRERGVNTEAFF.

This chain connects TRBV5-5 to TRBJ2-3; the D gene is possibly TRBD1 (7 bases). V lost 3 bases, J lost 2 bases, and 19 bases lay in between. This CDR3 is built from 17 residues. The germline gives CDR1 SGHKS, CDR2 YYEKEE (reference sequence). CDR3 residues: CASSWSNPGGFTDTQYF. DNA of the CDR3: TGTGCCAGCAGCTGGTCAAATCCAGGGGGGTTCACAGATACGCAGTATTTT.